Included here is one T cell receptor beta chain sequence, with context. Its antigen is undetermined. This sample stems from a study of shared clonotypes between healthy human individuals. Study processing details: Filtering differed since immunoSEQ provided only junctions, with no quality scores. The assay was immunoSEQ multiplex PCR, and TCRdb's table has in-frame clones only and misses some. V and J calls plus clone size are reproduced from that table; the DNA served to infer D and trimming. This table has about 2 million clones, about 95% appearing once. The V and J ends lost 9 bases and 0 bases respectively, with 13 bases between them. This CDR3 spans 14 amino acids. The germline V gene encodes CDR1 MNHEY and CDR2 SVGAGI. Every donor was a Caucasian adult from Nashville, Tennessee. Study-level results: When compared with the clonotypes that were shared by all four sorted-subset donors, the non-shared clonotypes turned out to have lower generation probabilities. Researchers found naive subsets generally carried larger estimated richness than memory subsets.

Sequences were obtained from naive CD4+ T cells sorted from blood. Subset here: CD45RA+ positively selected. The chain is built from TRBV6-5 and TRBJ2-3; D is unresolved. This sequence was found in a man aged 18 to 35 in good health. The CDR3: CASRLQSSTDTQYF. CDR3 DNA: TGTGCCAGTAGATTACAGAGTAGCACAGATACGCAGTATTTT.